This TCR beta chain was captured by sequencing in a study of cytomegalovirus exposure and HLA in healthy donors. Whole-study findings and limits: The authors later linked a missense DCLRE1C variant to TCR beta V- and J-gene trimming. The productive fraction for most TCR beta V segments was about 87% or about 30% in an earlier analysis.

Germline assignment: CDR1 MGHRA and CDR2 YSYEKL. This CDR3 region has 16 residues. V lost 4 bases to trimming and J lost 4 bases; unmatched junction nucleotides: 10. PCR primers comprised 60 Vbeta and 13 Jbeta primers. Using immunoSEQ multiplex PCR, the repertoire was profiled, and TCRdb retains in-frame clones only, with some absent. The table has about 140,000 clones, 76% seen once. Regarding this clone: Its antigen is undetermined.

This TCR was recovered from a woman between 40 and 55 years old in good health and CMV-seronegative. V is TRBV4-1 and J is TRBJ1-1; 9 nucleotides match TRBD1. The specimen was PBMCs. Written as DNA, the CDR3 is TGCGCCAGCAGCCCCCAGACCGGGACAGGGCTCACTGAAGCTTTCTTT. Protein product: CASSPQTGTGLTEAFF.